These 27 T cell receptor beta chains were sequenced from one sample in a study of blood T cells in healthy people across ages. PCR was performed a second time for about 7 to 11 cycles using a sample-barcoded 5' primer and a J-beta primer mix. TCRdb re-called the 5' RACE reads through MiXCR, storing one row per CDR3 protein. The profile shows roughly 900,000 distinct CDR3 sequences, 29% of them singletons. Sequenced input: blood. Receptors were obtained from a woman older than 75 in good health.

A note on this clonotype: One base away lies a much larger clone, so this may be a sequencing read error. Given the absence of the conserved phenylalanine or tryptophan at the CDR3 end, a read error is likely. The chain has TRBV9 and TRBJ1-6; perhaps TRBD1 as D (5 bases). The CDR3 is 14 amino acids. Trimming removed 3 bases at V and 5 bases at J, with 9 bases between. Germline V gives CDR1 SGDLS, CDR2 YYNGEE. The CDR3 DNA is TGTGCCAGCAGCGCGGGACCTAATAATTCACCCCTCCACTGT. Translated: CASSAGPNNSPLHC.

In its sample, this clonotype was seen many times. The chain recombines TRBV29-1 with TRBJ2-5; no clear D. The CDR3 consists of 9 residues. V was cut by 6 bases and J by 5 bases, with 4 bases left in between. Germline CDR1 SQVTM, CDR2 ANQGSEA. The CDR3 nucleotides are TGCAGCGTCGGGGAGACCCAGTACTTC. Its translation is CSVGETQYF.

The CDR3: CASSPNHGFPLHF. The CDR3 coding sequence is TGTGCCAGCAGCCCGAATCACGGGTTTCCCCTCCACTTT. The V call is TRBV13, the J call TRBJ1-6; D is uncertain. Germline V gene sequence: CDR1 PRHDT, CDR2 FYEKMQ (reference sequence). The length of the CDR3 is 13 residues. V was cut by 5 bases and J by 13 bases, with 15 bases left in between.

This clonotype appeared once. The chain is built from TRBV6-2 or TRBV6-3 and TRBJ2-3; D is ambiguous. CDR1 is MNHEY, CDR2 SVGEGT, per germline. With 0 bases removed from V and 1 base from J, the gap between germline ends came to 11 bases. The CDR3 has 16 amino acids. In DNA form, the CDR3 reads TGTGCCAGCAGTTACTCGCTGTTGAAGCGCACAGATACGCAGTATTTT. Translated, it gives CASSYSLLKRTDTQYF.

In its sample, this clonotype was seen many times. The chain recombines TRBV6-5 with TRBJ2-3, with D unclear. Germline V lookup: CDR1 MNHEY, CDR2 SVGAGI. The ends were cut back, 2 bases at V and 0 bases at J, with 12 bases in the middle. There are 16 residues in the CDR3. CDR3 residues: CASSYQRPKSTDTQYF. CDR3 coding DNA: TGTGCCAGCAGTTACCAGCGTCCTAAAAGCACAGATACGCAGTATTTT.

The table lists this clonotype with many counts. V gene TRBV28 combines with J gene TRBJ1-5; 7 nucleotides agree with TRBD1. V was pared by 6 bases and J by 6 bases, with 8 bases of the junction left unmatched. The germline gives CDR1 MDHEN, CDR2 SYDVKM. The CDR3 is 14 residues long. CDR3: CASSVGTAVQPQHF. CDR3 DNA sequence: TGTGCCAGCAGCGTCGGGACAGCCGTTCAGCCCCAGCATTTT.

The chain links TRBV20-1 to TRBJ1-5; 11 bases are a match to TRBD1. In germline, CDR1 is DFQATT, CDR2 SNEGSKA (reference sequence). The length of the CDR3 is 13 residues. J was trimmed by 6 bases and V by 3 bases; bases with no gene match: 1. The CDR3 region is CSARDRGLQPQHF. The DNA of the CDR3 is TGCAGTGCTAGGGACAGGGGGCTTCAGCCCCAGCATTTT.

The rearrangement links TRBV5-1 to TRBJ2-7; D may be TRBD1 (5 bases). The CDR3 spans 14 residues. The germline CDR1 and CDR2 sequences are SGHRS and YFSETQ. V was cut by 3 bases and J by 1 base, with 11 bases left in between. CDR3 protein: CASSSVQGSYEQYF. CDR3 nucleotide sequence: TGCGCCAGCAGCTCGGTCCAGGGATCCTACGAGCAGTACTTC.

This clonotype showed up many times. CDR3 region: CASSLAGTGANVLTF. CDR3 sequence (DNA): TGTGCCAGCAGCTTAGCCGGTACGGGGGCCAACGTCCTGACTTTC. The J gene is TRBJ2-6, the V gene TRBV6-2 or TRBV6-3; D gene unclear. Per the germline V gene, CDR1 is MNHEY and CDR2 is SVGEGT. This CDR3 has 15 amino acids. Trimming pared 6 bases from V and 4 bases from J, leaving 13 bases between.

The rearrangement uses TRBV6-5 and TRBJ2-1; 10 positions agree with TRBD1. Germline CDR1 reads MNHEY; CDR2 reads SVGAGI. V lost 0 bases to trimming and J lost 4 bases; unmatched junction nucleotides: 6. The CDR3 extends over 17 amino acids. The CDR3: CASSYSKWGQGYNEQFF. The CDR3 DNA is TGTGCCAGCAGTTACTCGAAGTGGGGACAGGGGTACAATGAGCAGTTCTTC.

V gene TRBV5-1 combines with J gene TRBJ1-2, with a weak D call TRBD1 (6 bases). The CDR3 loop spans 17 amino acids. Germline CDR1 reads SGHRS; CDR2 reads YFSETQ. V lost 1 base to trimming and J lost 4 bases, with 20 bases between them. The CDR3 DNA is TGCGCCAGCAGCTTGCCCGGGACACATGATGCGATCTATGGCTACACCTTC. Its protein is CASSLPGTHDAIYGYTF. Complete variable domain (other parts from reference TRBV5-1 and TRBJ1-2): KAGVTQTPRYLIKTRGQQVTLSCSPISGHRSVSWYQQTPGQGLQFLFEYFSETQRNKGNFPGRFSGRQFSNSRSEMNVSTLELGDSALYLCASSLPGTHDAIYGYTFGSGTRLTVV.

This clonotype was seen many times. The chain employs TRBV7-2 and TRBJ2-3; 16 bases fit TRBD2. With 5 bases clipped from V and 2 bases from J, the junction kept 7 bases outside the gene matches. This CDR3 has 18 amino acids. Germline V gene lookup returns CDR1 SGHTA and CDR2 FQGNSA. CDR3 sequence (DNA): TGTGCCAGCAGCCCTCCGGGACTAGCGGGGGGGTTCACAGATACGCAGTATTTT. This encodes CASSPPGLAGGFTDTQYF.

The chain carries TRBV20-1 and TRBJ2-1, with 12 nucleotides matching TRBD2. The CDR3 loop spans 18 amino acids. V was pared by 0 bases and J by 4 bases, with 10 bases of the junction left unmatched. The germline gives CDR1 DFQATT, CDR2 SNEGSKA (reference sequence). The CDR3 sequence: CSARDSSTSGGHYNEQFF. DNA of the CDR3: TGCAGTGCTAGAGATTCTTCGACTAGCGGGGGTCATTACAATGAGCAGTTCTTC.

V usage is TRBV3-1 and J usage is TRBJ2-7; possible D gene TRBD2, 5 bases. The J call may be incorrect, as the DNA end agrees better with TRBJ2-5. The germline CDR1 and CDR2 sequences are LGHDT and YNNKEL (reference sequence). The CDR3 is made up of 14 amino acids. In DNA form, the CDR3 reads TGTGCCAGCAGCCCCCGGAGGCAAGAGATGACCCAGTACTTC. It encodes CASSPRRQEMTQYF.

This clonotype came up a few times. The rearrangement links TRBV7-9 to TRBJ2-2; 9 bases are shared with TRBD1. Germline CDR1 reads SEHNR; CDR2 reads FQNEAQ (reference sequence). The ends lost 4 bases at V and 5 bases at J; junction bases unmatched: 8. This CDR3 is built from 16 residues. The CDR3 here is CASSSQTGGRTGELFF. The CDR3 DNA is TGTGCCAGCAGCTCACAAACAGGGGGCCGGACCGGGGAGCTGTTTTTT.

As regards this clonotype: Being one base from a much bigger clone, this may be a read error. Here the CDR3 DNA reads TGTGCCAGCAGCTTGGGCGGTGTCAGGAATGAGGGCTACACCTTC. This translates into CASSLGGVRNEGYTF. This chain links TRBV7-2 with TRBJ1-2, with D hard to call. This CDR3 spans 15 amino acids. Trimming shortened V by 3 bases and J by 8 bases, and 19 bases separated the two germline ends. Germline CDR1 SGHTA, CDR2 FQGNSA.

J is TRBJ2-7 and V is TRBV7-2, with 8 bases fitting TRBD1. J gave up 3 bases and V 4 bases, and 11 bases lay outside the gene matches. This CDR3 region has 16 residues. The V gene's germline CDR1 is SGHTA and CDR2 FQGNSA. The CDR3 protein is CASSWSRDRTNYEQYF. Here the CDR3 DNA reads TGTGCCAGCAGCTGGAGCCGGGACAGGACTAACTACGAGCAGTACTTC.

In regard to this clonotype: This CDR3 fails to terminate in the conserved phenylalanine or tryptophan, so it likely reflects a read error. The rearrangement uses TRBV11-2 and TRBJ2-4, with 7 nucleotides matching TRBD1. CDR1 and CDR2 from the germline V gene are SGHAT and FQNNGV. Losses at the gene ends were 1 base for V and 0 bases for J; bases not matched to a gene: 6. This CDR3 has 17 amino acids. The CDR3 bases are TGTGCCAGCAGCTTAGTAGGGGGCCCACTAGCCAAAAACATTCAGTACTGC. It is translated as CASSLVGGPLAKNIQYC.

This clonotype was detected many times. The V gene is TRBV20-1, the J gene TRBJ2-5; perhaps TRBD1 as D (6 bases). Germline V gene data show CDR1 as DFQATT and CDR2 as SNEGSKA (reference sequence). Trimming stripped 6 bases from V and 5 bases from J, with 13 bases between. The CDR3 spans 12 residues. The CDR3 sequence: CSAAAGAETQYF. The CDR3 coding sequence is TGCAGTGCCGCCGCAGGGGCCGAGACCCAGTACTTC.

This clonotype has a count of ten or more. This chain links TRBV27 with TRBJ2-1, with 7 bases lining up with TRBD1. V lost 7 bases to trimming and J lost 6 bases; unmatched junction nucleotides: 0. In germline, CDR1 is MNHEY, CDR2 SMNVEV (reference sequence). There are 11 residues in the CDR3. CDR3 in DNA: TGTGCCAGCAACAGGGGCAATGAGCAGTTCTTC. Protein product: CASNRGNEQFF.

CDR3 in DNA: TGTGCCAGTAGTACTACATATAGCGGGAGGGCCGACTACGAGCAGTACTTC. It translates to CASSTTYSGRADYEQYF. The rearrangement links TRBV19 to TRBJ2-7; 11 nucleotides line up with TRBD2. V was pared by 4 bases and J by 3 bases, with 11 bases of the junction left unmatched. The CDR3 consists of 17 residues. Germline CDR1 reads LNHDA; CDR2 reads SQIVND (reference sequence). The whole variable domain, remainder taken from reference TRBV19 and TRBJ2-7, is DGGITQSPKYLFRKEGQNVTLSCEQNLNHDAMYWYRQDPGQGLRLIYYSQIVNDFQKGDIAEGYSVSREKKESFPLTVTSAQKNPTAFYLCASSTTYSGRADYEQYFGPGTRLTVT.

This chain connects TRBV4-2 to TRBJ2-7; unclear D gene. The CDR3 runs to 14 residues. Germline V CDR1 and CDR2: LGHNA, YNFKEQ. V was cut by 1 base and J by 3 bases, with 10 bases left in between. CDR3 in DNA: TGTGCCAGCAGCCAAGGGGTTCGGGTCTACGAGCAGTACTTC. Translating gives CASSQGVRVYEQYF.

This clonotype was seen at least ten times. The V gene is TRBV20-1, the J gene TRBJ2-5, with TRBD2 identical over 13 bases. The CDR3 totals 17 residues. V lost 6 bases and J lost 0; bases outside the gene matches: 10. Germline V gene data show CDR1 as DFQATT and CDR2 as SNEGSKA (reference sequence). The CDR3 region is CSAPPLAGGLYQETQYF. The DNA for the CDR3 is TGCAGTGCCCCCCCACTAGCGGGGGGGCTCTACCAAGAGACCCAGTACTTC.

This rearrangement joins TRBV11-2 to TRBJ2-1, with 8 bases matching TRBD1. V lost 4 bases and J lost 0; bases outside the gene matches: 5. This CDR3 is 16 amino acids long. The germline gives CDR1 SGHAT, CDR2 FQNNGV. CDR3 residues: CASSSGTGASYNEQFF. In nucleotides, the CDR3 is TGTGCCAGCAGCTCCGGGACAGGCGCCTCCTACAATGAGCAGTTCTTC.

Many counts were recorded for this clonotype. The gene calls are TRBV10-1 and TRBJ2-5, with 13 bases matching TRBD2. Germline CDR1 is WNHNN and CDR2 is SYGVQD (reference sequence). V dropped 2 bases and J dropped 1; count of bases not matched to a gene: 1. CDR3 length equals 16 residues. DNA for the CDR3: TGCGCCAGCAGTGAGGGACTAGCGGGGGCCCAAGAGACCCAGTACTTC. This codes for CASSEGLAGAQETQYF.

This clonotype was counted at least ten times. The chain is built from TRBV21-1 and TRBJ2-5; whether TRBD1, the table's D call, matches the DNA was not checked. TRBV21-1 is reported as a pseudogene. This CDR3 spans 13 amino acids. DNA for the CDR3: TGTGCCAGAGGGGACAGGGACCACCTCCGGAAGTACTTC. It is translated as CARGDRDHLRKYF.

The genes are TRBV11-2 and TRBJ2-2; D unclear. The CDR3 contains 15 residues. In germline, CDR1 is SGHAT, CDR2 FQNNGV. V lost 5 bases to trimming and J lost 1 base, with 11 bases between them. The CDR3 protein is CASSPISGNTGELFF. CDR3 sequence (DNA): TGTGCCAGCAGCCCGATCTCGGGGAACACCGGGGAGCTGTTTTTT.